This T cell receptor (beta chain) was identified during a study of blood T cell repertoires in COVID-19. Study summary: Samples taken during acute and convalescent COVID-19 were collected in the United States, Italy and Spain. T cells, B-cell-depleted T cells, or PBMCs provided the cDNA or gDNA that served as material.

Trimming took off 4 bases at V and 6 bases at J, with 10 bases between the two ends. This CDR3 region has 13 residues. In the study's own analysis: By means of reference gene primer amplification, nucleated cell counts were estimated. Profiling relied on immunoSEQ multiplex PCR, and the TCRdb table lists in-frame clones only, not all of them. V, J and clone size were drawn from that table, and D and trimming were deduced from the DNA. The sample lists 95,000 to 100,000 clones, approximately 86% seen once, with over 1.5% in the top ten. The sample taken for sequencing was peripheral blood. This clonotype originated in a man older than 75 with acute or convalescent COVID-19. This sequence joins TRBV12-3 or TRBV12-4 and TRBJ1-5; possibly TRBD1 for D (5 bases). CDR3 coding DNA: TGTGCCAGCAGTTCCTGGGGGGGTCAGCCCCAGCATTTT. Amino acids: CASSSWGGQPQHF.